This T cell receptor (beta chain) was captured by sequencing in a study of T cell repertoires in cytomegalovirus infection. Study in general: The authors relied on CMV epitopes, both recently identified HLA-C-restricted and well-studied HLA-B-restricted. Signatures in public TCR beta sequences pointed to both CMV infection and matching HLA type.

The ends lost 4 bases at V and 6 bases at J; junction bases unmatched: 5. The CDR3 spans 13 residues. Germline values: CDR1 MNHEY, CDR2 SVGAGI. Study-wide results and limits: Frequencies of public TCR beta families were cumulated, and this identified carriers of CMV plus the relevant HLA. What dominated the ex vivo response were HLA-C-restricted CMV-specific TCR beta clonotypes.

TCRdb reprocessed the reads via MiXCR and lists one record per CDR3 protein. Of roughly 990,000 distinct CDR3 sequences in the sample, roughly 31% were seen once. For this clonotype: Its target is unknown.

V and J are TRBV6-5 and TRBJ2-5; 7 bases map to TRBD1. Material: cultured CD8+ T cells from PBMCs, obtained from culture after CMV antigen stimulation. This clonotype originated in a human donor in good health (CMV status not recorded). Some clones in this sample may be carry-over from other donors' samples. The CDR3 sequence: CASSFTGAKTQYF. The CDR3 coding sequence is TGTGCCAGCAGTTTCACAGGGGCGAAGACCCAGTACTTC.